The rows below give T cell receptor beta chains drawn from one sample of a study of long-term antiretroviral therapy in people with HIV. TCRdb's table, derived via immunoSEQ multiplex PCR, lists solely in-frame clones and lacks some. The sample yields around 26,000 clones, around 80% seen once. The sequenced sample was unsorted PBMCs, obtained 1.2 years after starting antiretroviral therapy. These receptors all come from a woman aged 40 to 55 with HIV. The conserved cysteine and the conserved F or W are not part of the CDR3 here. The D gene is left open where the match is weak. Some rows have no size entry. The others give once, few or many, or a class for an expanded clone.

clone_size: once; d_call: NA; v_call: TRBV5-4; j_call: TRBJ1-3; cdr3_aa: ASSFLVGAGSSGNTIY
clone_size: NA; d_call: TRBD2; v_call: TRBV4-1; j_call: TRBJ2-7; cdr3_aa: ASSRVLAGVDEQY
clone_size: few; d_call: TRBD1; v_call: TRBV11-2; j_call: TRBJ1-3; cdr3_aa: ASSLYRGSGNTIY
clone_size: NA; d_call: TRBD1; v_call: TRBV9; j_call: TRBJ1-5; cdr3_aa: ASSDGQGLGNQPQH
clone_size: NA; d_call: NA; v_call: TRBV28; j_call: TRBJ1-4; cdr3_aa: ASSLKSAEKLF
clone_size: NA; d_call: TRBD1; v_call: TRBV15; j_call: TRBJ1-6; cdr3_aa: ATRHTGTGFISPLH
clone_size: NA; d_call: NA; v_call: TRBV30; j_call: TRBJ1-1; cdr3_aa: AWGAGPHRDTEAF
clone_size: NA; d_call: TRBD2; v_call: TRBV11-2; j_call: TRBJ2-7; cdr3_aa: ASSRSPSGSPFEQY
clone_size: NA; d_call: NA; v_call: TRBV5-8; j_call: TRBJ2-3; cdr3_aa: ASSLIEGFPPDTQY
clone_size: NA; d_call: TRBD1; v_call: TRBV7-7; j_call: TRBJ1-1; cdr3_aa: ASTKFPAGTGGRTEAF
clone_size: NA; d_call: TRBD2; v_call: TRBV5-4; j_call: TRBJ2-3; cdr3_aa: ASSLKKRESQDTQY
clone_size: NA; d_call: NA; v_call: TRBV15; j_call: TRBJ2-5; cdr3_aa: ATSRIQGGGEYQETQY
clone_size: few; d_call: TRBD1; v_call: TRBV19; j_call: TRBJ1-5; cdr3_aa: ASSATGGYNQPQH
clone_size: NA; d_call: NA; v_call: TRBV7-8; j_call: TRBJ1-2; cdr3_aa: ASSLAPGLGGYT
clone_size: NA; d_call: TRBD2; v_call: TRBV19; j_call: TRBJ2-2; cdr3_aa: ASRTRGLDTGELF
clone_size: few; d_call: NA; v_call: TRBV30; j_call: TRBJ1-3; cdr3_aa: AWENPVREAGNTIY
clone_size: NA; d_call: TRBD1; v_call: TRBV7-8; j_call: TRBJ1-2; cdr3_aa: ASSGIGTADT
clone_size: NA; d_call: NA; v_call: TRBV19; j_call: TRBJ1-1; cdr3_aa: ASSWYMNTEAF
clone_size: NA; d_call: NA; v_call: TRBV5-4; j_call: TRBJ2-7; cdr3_aa: ASSLEGVNEQY
clone_size: NA; d_call: NA; v_call: TRBV19; j_call: TRBJ2-7; cdr3_aa: ASSKRETKDSYEQY
clone_size: NA; d_call: NA; v_call: TRBV19; j_call: TRBJ1-2; cdr3_aa: ASSRTGNYGYT
clone_size: NA; d_call: TRBD1; v_call: TRBV5-4; j_call: TRBJ2-1; cdr3_aa: ASSFGGQDNEQF
clone_size: NA; d_call: NA; v_call: TRBV19; j_call: TRBJ2-1; cdr3_aa: ASSITGLLSRDEQF
clone_size: NA; d_call: NA; v_call: TRBV21-1; j_call: TRBJ1-4; cdr3_aa: ASSGDSGNEKLF
clone_size: NA; d_call: NA; v_call: TRBV30; j_call: TRBJ1-1; cdr3_aa: AWSYRVTEAF